The count of the clone carrying this TCR beta chain is one. Its antigen is unknown. At the DNA level, this CDR3 is encoded by other sequences in the same sample as well. This sample is drawn from a study of T cell responses to AZD1222 COVID-19 vaccine. For the study at large: Samples with a second dose at about 4 or about 12 weeks were pooled together. Study conclusions and caveats: Just a handful of AZD1222 recipients tested seropositive at baseline.

Clones were read by immunoSEQ multiplex PCR, and TCRdb kept only the in-frame ones, dropping some. The data contain around 130,000 clones, over 90% of them singletons. This CDR3 spans 13 amino acids. The germline V gene has CDR1 SGHRS and CDR2 YFSETQ. J was trimmed by 4 bases and V by 3 bases; bases with no gene match: 2. Sequencing used peripheral blood, obtained on day 0 of AZD1222 vaccination. The sequence was obtained from an adult in good health. The chain combines TRBV5-1 with TRBJ1-2; TRBD1 matches 8 bases. The CDR3 DNA is TGCGCCAGCAGCTCAGGACAGGGCTATGGCTACACCTTC. It encodes CASSSGQGYGYTF.